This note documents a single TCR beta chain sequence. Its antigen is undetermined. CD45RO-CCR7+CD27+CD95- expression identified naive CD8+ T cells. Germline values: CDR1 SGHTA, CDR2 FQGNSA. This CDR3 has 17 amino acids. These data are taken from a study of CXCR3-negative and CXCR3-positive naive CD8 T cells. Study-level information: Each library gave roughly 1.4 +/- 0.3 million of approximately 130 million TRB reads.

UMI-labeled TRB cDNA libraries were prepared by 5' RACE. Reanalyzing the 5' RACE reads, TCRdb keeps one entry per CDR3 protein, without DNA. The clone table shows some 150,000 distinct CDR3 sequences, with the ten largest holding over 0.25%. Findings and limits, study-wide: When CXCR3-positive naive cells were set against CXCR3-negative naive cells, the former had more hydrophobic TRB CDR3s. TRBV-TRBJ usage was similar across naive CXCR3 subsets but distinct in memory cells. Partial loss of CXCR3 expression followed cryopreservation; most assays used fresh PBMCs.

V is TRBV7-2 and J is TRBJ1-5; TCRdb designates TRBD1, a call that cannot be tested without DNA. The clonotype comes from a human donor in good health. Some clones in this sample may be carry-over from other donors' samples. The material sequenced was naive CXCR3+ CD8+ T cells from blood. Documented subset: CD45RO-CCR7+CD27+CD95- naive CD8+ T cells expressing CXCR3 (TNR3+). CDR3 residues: CASSMDRDGYSNQPQHF.